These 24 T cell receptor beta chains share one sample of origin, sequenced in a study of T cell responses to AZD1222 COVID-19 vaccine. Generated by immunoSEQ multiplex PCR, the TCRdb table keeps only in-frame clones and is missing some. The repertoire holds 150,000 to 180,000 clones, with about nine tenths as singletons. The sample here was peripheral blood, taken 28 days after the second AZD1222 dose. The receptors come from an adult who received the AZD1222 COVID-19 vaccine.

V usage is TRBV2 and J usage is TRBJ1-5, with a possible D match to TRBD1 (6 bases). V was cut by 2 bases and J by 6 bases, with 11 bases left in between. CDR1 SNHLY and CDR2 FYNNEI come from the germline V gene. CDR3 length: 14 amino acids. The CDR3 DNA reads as TGTGCCAGCAGTGAAAGGGCAGGGGTTCAGCCCCAGCATTTT. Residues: CASSERAGVQPQHF.

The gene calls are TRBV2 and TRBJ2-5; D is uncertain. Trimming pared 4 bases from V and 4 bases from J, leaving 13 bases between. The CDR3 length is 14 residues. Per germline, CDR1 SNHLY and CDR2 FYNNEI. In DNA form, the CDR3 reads TGTGCCAGCAGTGGGACCCTTAGGTTAGAGACCCAGTACTTC. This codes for CASSGTLRLETQYF. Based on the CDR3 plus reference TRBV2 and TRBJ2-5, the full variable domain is EPEVTQTPSHQVTQMGQEVILRCVPISNHLYFYWYRQILGQKVEFLVSFYNNEISEKSEIFDDQFSVERPDGSNFTLKIRSTKLEDSAMYFCASSGTLRLETQYFGPGTRLLVL.

CDR3 nucleotides: TGTGCCAGCAGCGCACGGGAGGGGGGGGAGACCCAGTACTTC. It encodes CASSAREGGETQYF. The chain has TRBV4-2 and TRBJ2-5, with TRBD2 matching over 8 bases. The germline V gene encodes CDR1 LGHNA and CDR2 YNFKEQ. V trimming: 5 bases; J trimming: 5 bases; junction bases outside the gene matches: 7. The CDR3 contains 14 residues.

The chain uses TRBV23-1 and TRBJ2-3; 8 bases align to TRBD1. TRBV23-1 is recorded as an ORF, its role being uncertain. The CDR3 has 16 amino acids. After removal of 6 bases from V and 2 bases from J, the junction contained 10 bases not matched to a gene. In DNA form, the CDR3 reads TGCGCCAGCAGACACTCGACAGGGGACTTCACAGATACGCAGTATTTT. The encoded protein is CASRHSTGDFTDTQYF.

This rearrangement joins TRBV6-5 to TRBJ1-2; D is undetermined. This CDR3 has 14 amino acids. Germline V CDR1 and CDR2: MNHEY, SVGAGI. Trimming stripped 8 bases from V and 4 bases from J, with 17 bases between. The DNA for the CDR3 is TGTGCCAGCGAGTCAGGCTCTAAGAGCTATGGCTACACCTTC. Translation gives CASESGSKSYGYTF.

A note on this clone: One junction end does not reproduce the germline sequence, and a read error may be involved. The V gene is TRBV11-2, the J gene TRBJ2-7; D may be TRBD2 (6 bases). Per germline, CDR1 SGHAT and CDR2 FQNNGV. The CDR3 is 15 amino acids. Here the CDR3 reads CASSLSGDPSHEQYF. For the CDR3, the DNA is TGTGCCAGCAGCTTGTCGGGAGACCCCTCCCACGAGCAGTACTTC.

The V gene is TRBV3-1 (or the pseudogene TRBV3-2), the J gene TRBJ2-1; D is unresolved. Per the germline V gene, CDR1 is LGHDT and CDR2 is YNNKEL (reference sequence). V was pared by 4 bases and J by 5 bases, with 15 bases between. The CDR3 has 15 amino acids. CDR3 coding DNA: TGTGCCAGCAGCCCTAGAACCCTGATAAACAATGAGCAGTTCTTC. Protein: CASSPRTLINNEQFF.

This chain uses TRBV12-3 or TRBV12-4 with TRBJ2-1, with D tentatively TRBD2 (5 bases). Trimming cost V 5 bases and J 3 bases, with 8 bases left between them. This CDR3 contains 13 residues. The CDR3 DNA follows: TGTGCCAGCAGTCTGACTAACTACAATGAGCAGTTCTTC. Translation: CASSLTNYNEQFF.

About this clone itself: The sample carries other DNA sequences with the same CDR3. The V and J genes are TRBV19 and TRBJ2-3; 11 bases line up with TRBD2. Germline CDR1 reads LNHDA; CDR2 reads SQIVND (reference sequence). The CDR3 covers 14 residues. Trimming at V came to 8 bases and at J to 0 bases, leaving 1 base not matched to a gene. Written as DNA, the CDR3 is TGTGCCAGTCGGACTAGCGGGAGCACAGATACGCAGTATTTT. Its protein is CASRTSGSTDTQYF.

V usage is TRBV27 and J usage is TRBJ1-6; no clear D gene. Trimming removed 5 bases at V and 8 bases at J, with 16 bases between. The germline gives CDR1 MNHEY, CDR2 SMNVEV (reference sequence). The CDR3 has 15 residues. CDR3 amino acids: CASSTNMNWDSPLHF. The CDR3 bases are TGTGCCAGCAGTACCAACATGAATTGGGATTCACCCCTCCACTTT.

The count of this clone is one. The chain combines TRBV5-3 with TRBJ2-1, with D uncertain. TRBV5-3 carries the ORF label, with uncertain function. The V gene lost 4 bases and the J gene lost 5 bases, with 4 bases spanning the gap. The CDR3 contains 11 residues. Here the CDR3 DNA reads TGTGCCAGAAGCGGTAACAATGAGCAGTTCTTC. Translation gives CARSGNNEQFF.

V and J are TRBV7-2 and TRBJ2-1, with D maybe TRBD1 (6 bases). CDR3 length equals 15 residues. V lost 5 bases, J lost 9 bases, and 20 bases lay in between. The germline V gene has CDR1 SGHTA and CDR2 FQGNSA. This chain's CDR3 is CASSQSLGRGLEQFF. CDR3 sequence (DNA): TGTGCCAGCAGCCAGTCATTGGGCAGGGGCCTTGAGCAGTTCTTC.

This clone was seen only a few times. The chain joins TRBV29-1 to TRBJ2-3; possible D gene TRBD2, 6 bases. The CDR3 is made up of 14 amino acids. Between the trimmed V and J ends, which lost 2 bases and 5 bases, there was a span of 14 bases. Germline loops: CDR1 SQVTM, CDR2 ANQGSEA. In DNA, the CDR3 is TGCAGCGTTGAACCCCCTAGCGTGGGAGATACGCAGTATTTT. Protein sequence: CSVEPPSVGDTQYF.

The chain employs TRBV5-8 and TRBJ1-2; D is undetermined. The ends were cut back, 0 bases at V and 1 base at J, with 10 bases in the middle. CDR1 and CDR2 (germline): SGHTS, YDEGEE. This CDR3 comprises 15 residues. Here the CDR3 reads CASSLEPTNNYGYTF. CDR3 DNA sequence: TGTGCCAGCAGCTTGGAGCCCACCAATAACTATGGCTACACCTTC.

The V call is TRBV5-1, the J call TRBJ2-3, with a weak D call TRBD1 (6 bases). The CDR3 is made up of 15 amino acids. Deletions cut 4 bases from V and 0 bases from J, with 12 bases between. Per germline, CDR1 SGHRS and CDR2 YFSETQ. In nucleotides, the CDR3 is TGCGCCAGCAGCATAGGGACACAAAGCACAGATACGCAGTATTTT. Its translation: CASSIGTQSTDTQYF.

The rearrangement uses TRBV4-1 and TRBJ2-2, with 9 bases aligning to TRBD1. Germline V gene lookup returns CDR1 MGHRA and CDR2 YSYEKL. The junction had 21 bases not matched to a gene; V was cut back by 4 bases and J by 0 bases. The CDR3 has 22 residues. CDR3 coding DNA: TGCGCCAGCAGCCTAGGGGGCCTGGGACAGGGTCGGTCGGAAGCGAACACCGGGGAGCTGTTTTTT. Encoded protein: CASSLGGLGQGRSEANTGELFF.

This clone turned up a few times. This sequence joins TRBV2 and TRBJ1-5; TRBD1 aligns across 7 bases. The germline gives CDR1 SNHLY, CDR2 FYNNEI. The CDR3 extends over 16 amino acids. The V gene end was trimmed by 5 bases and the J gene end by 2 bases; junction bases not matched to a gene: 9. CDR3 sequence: CASSLDIQGGNQPQHF. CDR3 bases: TGTGCCAGCAGTTTGGACATCCAGGGGGGCAATCAGCCCCAGCATTTT.

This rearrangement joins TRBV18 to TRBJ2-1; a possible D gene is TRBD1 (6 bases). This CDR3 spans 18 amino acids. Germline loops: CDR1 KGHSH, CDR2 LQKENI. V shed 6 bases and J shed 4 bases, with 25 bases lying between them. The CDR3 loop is CASSTKPGALAPYNEQFF. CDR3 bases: TGTGCCAGCTCCACTAAGCCAGGGGCCTTGGCTCCTTACAATGAGCAGTTCTTC.

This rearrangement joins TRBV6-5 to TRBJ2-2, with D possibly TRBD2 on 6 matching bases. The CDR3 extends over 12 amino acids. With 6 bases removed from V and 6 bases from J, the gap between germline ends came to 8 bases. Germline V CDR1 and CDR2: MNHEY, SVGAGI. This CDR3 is CASRGGPGELFF. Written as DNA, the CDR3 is TGTGCCAGCAGGGGAGGCCCCGGGGAGCTGTTTTTT.

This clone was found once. DNA for the CDR3: TGCGCCAGCAGCCAAGCCTTCAGGTTGGGGACCCAGTACTTC. Encoded protein: CASSQAFRLGTQYF. This chain connects TRBV4-3 to TRBJ2-5; D unclear. The germline V gene encodes CDR1 LGHNA and CDR2 YSLEER. V lost 1 base to trimming and J lost 7 bases, with 13 bases between them. The CDR3 is 14 amino acids.

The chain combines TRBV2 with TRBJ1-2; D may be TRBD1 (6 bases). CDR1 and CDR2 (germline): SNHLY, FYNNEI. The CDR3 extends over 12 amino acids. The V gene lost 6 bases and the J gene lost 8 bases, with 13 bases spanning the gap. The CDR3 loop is CASRQGGGGYTF. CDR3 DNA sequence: TGTGCCAGCAGACAGGGAGGAGGAGGCTACACCTTC.

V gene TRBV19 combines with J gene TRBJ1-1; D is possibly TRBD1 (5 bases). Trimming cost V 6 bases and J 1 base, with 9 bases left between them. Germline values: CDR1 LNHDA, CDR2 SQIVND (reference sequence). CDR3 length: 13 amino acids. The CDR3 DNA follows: TGTGCCAGTAGCCTGGGACCGAACACTGAAGCTTTCTTT. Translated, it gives CASSLGPNTEAFF.

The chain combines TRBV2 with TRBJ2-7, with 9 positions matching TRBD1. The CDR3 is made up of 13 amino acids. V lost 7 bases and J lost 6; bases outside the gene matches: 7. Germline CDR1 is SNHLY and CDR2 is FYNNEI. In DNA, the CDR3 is TGTGCCAGCAACCGGGACAGGGCTTCCGAGCAGTACTTC. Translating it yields CASNRDRASEQYF. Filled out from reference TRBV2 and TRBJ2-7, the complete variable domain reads EPEVTQTPSHQVTQMGQEVILRCVPISNHLYFYWYRQILGQKVEFLVSFYNNEISEKSEIFDDQFSVERPDGSNFTLKIRSTKLEDSAMYFCASNRDRASEQYFGPGTRLTVT.

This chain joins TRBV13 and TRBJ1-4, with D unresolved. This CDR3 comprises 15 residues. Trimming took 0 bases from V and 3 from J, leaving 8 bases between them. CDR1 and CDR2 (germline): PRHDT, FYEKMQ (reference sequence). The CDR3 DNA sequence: TGTGCCAGCAGCTTAGGTGCTAGTCCTAATGAAAAACTGTTTTTT. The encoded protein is CASSLGASPNEKLFF.